This record covers a single T cell receptor beta chain. Its specificity is not known. At one end, the junction sequence differs from germline, possibly due to a read error. RNA was extracted from bulk tissue without any cell sorting. More than 3 cm separated this lung sample from the edge of the tumor. The CDR3 totals 15 residues. The V gene's germline CDR1 is SGHNT and CDR2 YYREEE (reference sequence). The data originate from a study of tumor and adjacent non-tumor tissue in lung cancer. Overall study context: Samples averaged about 3.8 million productive TCRbeta reads each. Study-level results: Significantly higher TCR diversity was found in tumor than normal lung. Normal lung showed higher cumulative top 100 clone frequency than tumor. Patients with more diverse tumor TCRs had worse survival.

Three rounds of nested PCR, following a modified ARM-PCR protocol, produced the TCRbeta library. TCRdb reanalysed the multiplex PCR reads using MiXCR and keeps one entry per CDR3 protein. The sample yields approximately 62,000 distinct CDR3 sequences, about 63% seen once. The receptor was isolated from a man between 65 and 80 years old with non-small cell lung cancer. The chain couples TRBV5-4 to TRBJ2-1, with 7 bases fitting TRBD1. Material: distant non-tumor lung tissue. CDR3 sequence reads: CASSLGTGVHNEQLF. As DNA, the CDR3 is TGTGCCAGCAGCTTGGGTACAGGGGTGCACAATGAGCAGTTATTC. The whole variable domain, filled in from reference TRBV5-4 and TRBJ2-1, reads ETGVTQSPTHLIKTRGQQVTLRCSSQSGHNTVSWYQQALGQGPQFIFQYYREEENGRGNFPPRFSGLQFPNYSSELNVNALELDDSALYLCASSLGTGVHNEQLFGPGTRLTVL.